The 32 T cell receptor beta chains below come from one sample, sequenced in a study of beta chain features in type 1 diabetes. Investigators reverse transcribed all isolated RNA, so they sequenced expressed TCRB transcripts. Sequencing used immunoSEQ multiplex PCR; TCRdb keeps in-frame clones, though not all of them. The table shows under 300,000 clones, with 25% to 35% occurring only once. The specimen was central memory CD4+ T cells from blood. These receptors all come from a man younger than 40 in good health.

The CDR3 DNA is TGTGCCAGCAGCCCCTCCAGGGAGGATGGCTACACCTTC. Its translation is CASSPSREDGYTF. This chain uses TRBV7-8 with TRBJ1-2; D possibly corresponds to TRBD1 (5 bases). V was cut by 5 bases and J by 6 bases, with 13 bases left in between. The CDR3 covers 13 residues. CDR1 and CDR2 from the germline V gene are SGHVS and FQNEAQ.

About this clone itself: Other DNA sequences in this sample translate to the same CDR3. The V and J genes are TRBV20-1 and TRBJ2-1; D remains ambiguous. Germline loops: CDR1 DFQATT, CDR2 SNEGSKA (reference sequence). V lost 4 bases to trimming and J lost 5 bases, with 3 bases between them. The CDR3 sequence is 10 residues long. The CDR3, as DNA: TGCAGTGCTATTGACAATGAGCAGTTCTTC. Its protein product is CSAIDNEQFF.

A word on this clone: The identical CDR3 is also encoded by other nucleotide sequences in the sample. This rearrangement joins TRBV28 to TRBJ2-1, with a tentative D call TRBD2 (5 bases). The CDR3 is 14 residues long. Germline CDR1 MDHEN, CDR2 SYDVKM. With 2 bases removed from V and 2 bases from J, the gap between germline ends came to 7 bases. The CDR3 is CASSLPGTYNEQFF. In DNA form, the CDR3 reads TGTGCCAGCAGTTTACCGGGAACCTACAATGAGCAGTTCTTC.

This clone was counted a few times. The V call is TRBV7-2, the J call TRBJ2-3; TRBD2 is a possible D gene (5 bases). The CDR3 has 14 residues. Looked up from germline, CDR1 is SGHTA and CDR2 is FQGNSA. V was clipped by 3 bases and J by 3 bases, with 10 bases between them. This CDR3 is CASSLGDQTDTQYF. Written as DNA, the CDR3 is TGTGCCAGCAGCTTGGGAGACCAGACAGATACGCAGTATTTT.

The rearrangement uses TRBV7-8 and TRBJ2-5; TRBD2 matches 10 bases. CDR1 SGHVS and CDR2 FQNEAQ come from the germline V gene. The CDR3 contains 15 residues. After removal of 7 bases from V and 5 bases from J, the junction contained 10 bases not matched to a gene. The CDR3 coding sequence is TGTGCCAGCACCCCAGGGGGTAGCGGGAGGGAGACCCAGTACTTC. Its protein is CASTPGGSGRETQYF.

This clone was observed a handful of times. V is TRBV28 and J is TRBJ2-7; weak D call: TRBD2 (6 bases). From germline, CDR1 is MDHEN and CDR2 SYDVKM. The ends were cut back, 7 bases at V and 0 bases at J, with 13 bases in the middle. The CDR3 sequence is 14 residues long. The CDR3 nucleotides are TGTGCCAGCATCCGGGAGACTCACTCCTACGAGCAGTACTTC. Protein product: CASIRETHSYEQYF.

CDR3 amino acids: CASTNTDTQYF. The CDR3 coding sequence is TGTGCCAGTACTAACACAGATACGCAGTATTTT. The chain has TRBV7-2 and TRBJ2-3; D unresolved. V was shortened by 9 bases and J by 2 bases, with 6 bases between the two germline ends. This CDR3 is built from 11 residues. Germline assignment: CDR1 SGHTA and CDR2 FQGNSA.

The gene calls are TRBV4-1 and TRBJ1-1; the D gene is possibly TRBD1 (5 bases). Germline lookup yields CDR1 MGHRA and CDR2 YSYEKL. With 1 base removed from V and 5 bases from J, the gap between germline ends came to 14 bases. CDR3 length: 15 residues. The CDR3 sequence: CASSQVGHGRTEAFF. CDR3 nucleotide sequence: TGCGCCAGCAGCCAAGTTGGACACGGTAGGACTGAAGCTTTCTTT.

This clone was counted a few times. The gene calls are TRBV25-1 and TRBJ1-4, with 9 bases fitting TRBD1. This CDR3 spans 14 amino acids. Germline V gene data show CDR1 as MGHDK and CDR2 as SYGVNS. V dropped 5 bases and J dropped 7; count of bases not matched to a gene: 5. CDR3 bases: TGTGCCAGCAGTCCGGGACAGGGAAGTGAAAAACTGTTTTTT. Amino acid sequence: CASSPGQGSEKLFF.

This clone has a handful of counts. The chain combines TRBV5-1 with TRBJ2-3; D ambiguous. This CDR3 contains 13 residues. Trimming removed 4 bases from V and 5 bases from J, with 11 bases in between. CDR1 is SGHRS, CDR2 YFSETQ, per germline. This CDR3 reads CASSQDPVDTQYF. The CDR3 nucleotides are TGCGCCAGCAGCCAGGATCCCGTAGATACGCAGTATTTT.

The DNA of the CDR3 is TGTGCCAGCAGTCTAGGGACTAGCGGGAGGCGATACAATGAGCAGTTCTTC. Its translation is CASSLGTSGRRYNEQFF. The genes are TRBV28 and TRBJ2-1, with 15 bases aligning to TRBD2. The CDR3 totals 17 residues. CDR1 is MDHEN and CDR2 is SYDVKM in the germline V gene. V shed 5 bases and J 4 bases; nucleotides not matched to a gene: 6.

The chain combines TRBV5-1 with TRBJ2-3; 10 nucleotides align to TRBD2. V shed 7 bases and J 0 bases; nucleotides not matched to a gene: 2. Germline V gene sequence: CDR1 SGHRS, CDR2 YFSETQ. This CDR3 has 14 amino acids. CDR3 in amino acids: CASQREGSTDTQYF. CDR3 bases: TGCGCCAGCCAGCGGGAGGGGAGCACAGATACGCAGTATTTT.

The chain is built from TRBV29-1 and TRBJ2-5, with 8 bases aligning to TRBD2. The CDR3 runs to 13 residues. Germline V gene data show CDR1 as SQVTM and CDR2 as ANQGSEA. The ends lost 1 base at V and 3 bases at J; junction bases unmatched: 1. This CDR3 is CSVEVGGEETQYF. CDR3 nucleotides: TGCAGCGTTGAAGTCGGGGGGGAAGAGACCCAGTACTTC.

This clone was detected a few times. The rearrangement uses TRBV4-3 and TRBJ2-3; 10 nucleotides match TRBD2. The CDR3 length is 20 residues. J was trimmed by 0 bases and V by 0 bases; bases with no gene match: 12. CDR1 and CDR2 from the germline V gene are LGHNA and YSLEER. CDR3 sequence: CASSQDLVSSGRTSTDTQYF. CDR3 DNA sequence: TGCGCCAGCAGCCAAGATTTGGTTAGTAGCGGGAGGACTAGCACAGATACGCAGTATTTT.

The chain links TRBV18 to TRBJ2-6, with TRBD1 as a possible D gene (6 bases). Trimming took 5 bases from V and 0 from J, leaving 14 bases between them. Germline V CDR1 and CDR2: KGHSH, LQKENI. The CDR3 covers 17 residues. CDR3 amino acids: CASSSGTGNSGANVLTF. In nucleotides, the CDR3 is TGTGCCAGCTCATCGGGTACAGGGAACTCTGGGGCCAACGTCCTGACTTTC.

This clone occurred many times. In the same sample, other DNA sequences code for this CDR3. The chain links TRBV14 to TRBJ2-5; D is undetermined. This CDR3 region has 12 residues. Germline loops: CDR1 SGHDN, CDR2 FVKESK. The V end was cut by 0 bases, the J end by 6 bases, with 5 bases between. This CDR3 reads CASSQERQTQYF. The CDR3 bases are TGTGCCAGCAGCCAAGAAAGACAGACCCAGTACTTC.

This rearrangement joins TRBV11-2 to TRBJ2-7; 7 nucleotides line up with TRBD1. The CDR3 runs to 13 residues. J lost 2 bases, V lost 6 bases, and 4 bases had no gene match. Germline CDR1 SGHAT, CDR2 FQNNGV. CDR3 nucleotide sequence: TGTGCCAGCAGATGGACAGGAGCCTACGAGCAGTACTTC. Protein sequence: CASRWTGAYEQYF.

This clone was counted between two and nine times. The chain joins TRBV4-3 to TRBJ2-7; tentative D call: TRBD1 (6 bases). V was cut by 2 bases and J by 2 bases, with 10 bases left in between. CDR1 is LGHNA and CDR2 is YSLEER in the germline V gene. CDR3 length equals 14 residues. CDR3 loop: CASSQNRATYEQYF. The CDR3 DNA reads as TGCGCCAGCAGCCAAAACAGGGCCACCTACGAGCAGTACTTC.

In its sample, this clone was seen a few times. This chain uses TRBV29-1 with TRBJ1-1; tentatively, D is TRBD1 (5 bases). Trimming took 4 bases from V and 5 from J, leaving 11 bases between them. This CDR3 is 12 amino acids long. From germline, CDR1 is SQVTM and CDR2 ANQGSEA. In DNA, the CDR3 is TGCAGCGTTGTGGGGGGAGGGACTGAAGCTTTCTTT. Its translation: CSVVGGGTEAFF.

As regards this clone: A much larger clone is a single base away; this may be a read error. The rearrangement uses TRBV13 and TRBJ2-1; 7 nucleotides match TRBD2. Unmatched junction bases numbered 5, after V lost 2 bases and J lost 4 bases. Germline CDR1 PRHDT, CDR2 FYEKMQ (reference sequence). This CDR3 contains 15 residues. This chain's CDR3 is CASSLLLAEYNEQFF. The CDR3 DNA reads as TGTGCCAGCAGCTTATTGCTAGCGGAGTACAATGAGCAGTTCTTC.

In its sample, this clone was seen a few times. The chain couples TRBV15 to TRBJ2-7, with 9 bases that match TRBD1. V was clipped by 5 bases and J by 4 bases; unmatched bases: 9. The CDR3 totals 15 residues. The V gene's germline CDR1 is LNHNV and CDR2 YYDKDF (reference sequence). The CDR3 DNA sequence: TGTGCCACCAGCTCCTCCCCGGGACAGGGTTACGAGCAGTACTTC. Translating it yields CATSSSPGQGYEQYF.

In regard to this clone: With a much larger clone just one base away, this may be a read error. J is TRBJ2-5 and V is TRBV18; D not resolved. Trimming removed 1 base at V and 0 bases at J, with 6 bases between. The V gene's germline CDR1 is KGHSH and CDR2 LQKENI. This CDR3 spans 14 amino acids. The CDR3, as DNA: TGTGCCAGCTCACCACGACAATACCAAGAGACCCAGTACTTC. Amino acids: CASSPRQYQETQYF.

CDR3 sequence: CASSLAQGLAETQYF. The CDR3 bases are TGTGCCAGCAGCTTAGCCCAGGGATTAGCGGAGACCCAGTACTTC. V usage is TRBV7-8 and J usage is TRBJ2-5; D may be TRBD1 or TRBD2 (5 bases each). Trimming took 0 bases from V and 5 from J, leaving 13 bases between them. CDR1 and CDR2 (germline): SGHVS, FQNEAQ. The CDR3 has 15 amino acids.

This clone was seen more than once but under ten times. V and J are TRBV10-3 and TRBJ2-1; 8 positions match TRBD2. This CDR3 is built from 17 residues. The germline gives CDR1 ENHRY, CDR2 SYGVKD. The V and J ends lost 10 bases and 6 bases, in that order; junction bases with no gene match: 20. CDR3 DNA: TGTGCCACCGCCTCCCCCTTAACGGGAGGGCCGAGCAATGAGCAGTTCTTC. The encoded protein is CATASPLTGGPSNEQFF.

The V call is TRBV25-1, the J call TRBJ2-3; D is ambiguous. Germline V gives CDR1 MGHDK, CDR2 SYGVNS. The CDR3 has 13 residues. The V and J ends lost 4 bases and 2 bases respectively, with 7 bases between them. The CDR3 loop is CASSGQITDTQYF. The DNA of the CDR3 is TGTGCCAGCAGTGGACAAATCACAGATACGCAGTATTTT.

This clone has a handful of counts. This chain links TRBV7-9 with TRBJ2-7; TRBD2 matches 9 bases. After removal of 4 bases from V and 5 bases from J, the junction contained 9 bases not matched to a gene. The CDR3 is made up of 15 amino acids. Germline lookup yields CDR1 SEHNR and CDR2 FQNEAQ (reference sequence). CDR3 in DNA: TGTGCCAGCAGCTCCACCGGGACTAGCTATCACGAGCAGTACTTC. This translates into CASSSTGTSYHEQYF. The entire variable domain, with the rest obtained from reference TRBV7-9 and TRBJ2-7, is as follows: DTGVSQNPRHKITKRGQNVTFRCDPISEHNRLYWYRQTLGQGPEFLTYFQNEAQLEKSRLLSDRFSAERPKGSFSTLEIQRTEQGDSAMYLCASSSTGTSYHEQYFGPGTRLTVT.

CDR3 nucleotides: TGTGCCAGCAGCCCAGGGACGGAATATGGCTACACCTTC. Translated, it gives CASSPGTEYGYTF. The V gene is TRBV7-2, the J gene TRBJ1-2; possible D gene TRBD1, 5 bases. The CDR3 is 13 residues long. Germline V lookup: CDR1 SGHTA, CDR2 FQGNSA. The V end lost 5 bases, the J end lost 5 bases, and 12 bases lay between the germline ends.

The chain couples TRBV15 to TRBJ2-7; 9 bases agree with TRBD2. CDR3 length: 13 amino acids. V lost 1 base, J lost 7 bases, and 2 bases stayed unmatched. Germline CDR1 reads LNHNV; CDR2 reads YYDKDF (reference sequence). CDR3 DNA sequence: TGTGCCACCAGCAGAGTGAGCGGGAGGGAGCAGTACTTC. Protein: CATSRVSGREQYF. The full variable domain, its missing parts supplied by reference TRBV15 and TRBJ2-7, is DAMVIQNPRYQVTQFGKPVTLSCSQTLNHNVMYWYQQKSSQAPKLLFHYYDKDFNNEADTPDNFQSRRPNTSFCFLDIRSPGLGDTAMYLCATSRVSGREQYFGPGTRLTVT.

The V gene is TRBV5-6, the J gene TRBJ2-3, with D perhaps assigned TRBD1 or TRBD2 (5 bases each). Germline V lookup: CDR1 SGHDT, CDR2 YYEEEE. Trimming took 4 bases from V and 0 from J, leaving 12 bases between them. The CDR3 loop spans 15 amino acids. Here the CDR3 DNA reads TGTGCCAGCAGCCCAGGGAGATCTAGCACAGATACGCAGTATTTT. Its protein product is CASSPGRSSTDTQYF.

The chain combines TRBV6-5 with TRBJ1-1; no reliable D call. Trimming shortened V by 2 bases and J by 3 bases, and 16 bases separated the two germline ends. The CDR3 has 16 residues. Germline V gives CDR1 MNHEY, CDR2 SVGAGI. CDR3: CASSYVDLGHDTEAFF. CDR3 DNA: TGTGCCAGCAGTTACGTCGATCTTGGGCACGACACTGAAGCTTTCTTT.

This clone has only a few counts. This sequence joins TRBV7-2 and TRBJ2-7, with TRBD1 matching 9 bases. The CDR3 runs 15 residues. V dropped 5 bases and J dropped 2; count of bases not matched to a gene: 7. CDR1 is SGHTA and CDR2 is FQGNSA in the germline V gene. CDR3 sequence reads: CASSTTGTGTYEQYF. The CDR3 coding sequence is TGTGCCAGCAGCACTACCGGGACAGGGACCTACGAGCAGTACTTC.

V is TRBV4-3 and J is TRBJ2-7; TRBD2 matches at 11 bases. The CDR3 loop spans 16 amino acids. The V and J ends lost 1 base and 0 bases, in that order; junction bases with no gene match: 2. Germline V gene data show CDR1 as LGHNA and CDR2 as YSLEER. CDR3 protein: CASSQGTSGPSYEQYF. DNA of the CDR3: TGCGCCAGCAGCCAAGGGACTAGCGGGCCCTCCTACGAGCAGTACTTC.